The 16 T cell receptor beta chains given below trace back to one sample, sequenced in a study of T cell responses to AZD1222 COVID-19 vaccine. Profiled with immunoSEQ multiplex PCR; TCRdb holds only in-frame clones, not every one. This sample carries about 110,000 clones, 80% to 90% of them seen once, and the ten largest clones take 6.6%. The material was peripheral blood, obtained on day 0 of AZD1222 vaccination. The receptors were sampled from an adult in good health.

The chain carries TRBV4-2 and TRBJ1-5; D may be TRBD1 (5 bases). CDR3 length: 14 residues. Germline V CDR1 and CDR2: LGHNA, YNFKEQ. V was pared by 1 base and J by 9 bases, with 13 bases between. CDR3 sequence (DNA): TGTGCCAGCAGCCAAGTTGAGGGAGACAGGCCCCAGCATTTT. Translated, it gives CASSQVEGDRPQHF.

V usage is TRBV3-1 (or the pseudogene TRBV3-2) and J usage is TRBJ1-2, with no clear D. V dropped 0 bases and J dropped 2 bases, with 13 bases sitting between them. The CDR3 runs 16 residues. Looked up from germline, CDR1 is LGHDT and CDR2 is YNNKEL (reference sequence). This CDR3 reads CASSQDLHSLNYGYTF. Written as DNA, the CDR3 is TGTGCCAGCAGCCAAGATCTTCACAGCCTGAACTATGGCTACACCTTC.

This clone appeared a single time. The chain combines TRBV6-5 with TRBJ2-2; TRBD1 aligns across 7 bases. This CDR3 comprises 15 residues. With V trimmed by 2 bases and J by 6 bases, 6 bases remained unmatched. The germline V gene encodes CDR1 MNHEY and CDR2 SVGAGI. The CDR3 reads CASSYGDRVAGELFF. The DNA of the CDR3 is TGTGCCAGCAGTTACGGTGACAGGGTGGCCGGGGAGCTGTTTTTT.

The chain links TRBV11-2 to TRBJ1-1, with a weak D call TRBD1 (6 bases). The germline gives CDR1 SGHAT, CDR2 FQNNGV. V lost 2 bases, J lost 5 bases, and 21 bases lay in between. The CDR3 extends over 17 amino acids. The CDR3 DNA reads as TGTGCCAGCAGCTTAAGGGGGGGGCAAACCCTCGGGACTGAAGCTTTCTTT. This translates into CASSLRGGQTLGTEAFF.

The rearrangement links TRBV5-4 to TRBJ1-6, with D unclear. The V end lost 4 bases, the J end lost 6 bases, and 8 bases lay between the germline ends. The CDR3 spans 13 residues. In germline, CDR1 is SGHNT, CDR2 YYREEE (reference sequence). CDR3 sequence: CASSQSSNSPLHF. In DNA form, the CDR3 reads TGTGCCAGCAGCCAGAGTAGTAATTCACCCCTCCACTTT.

V and J are TRBV28 and TRBJ2-3; D uncertain. Trimming removed 3 bases at V and 2 bases at J, with 12 bases between. CDR3 length: 15 amino acids. Germline CDR1 MDHEN, CDR2 SYDVKM. CDR3 nucleotide sequence: TGTGCCAGCAGTTTGGACGGATATAACACAGATACGCAGTATTTT. This translates into CASSLDGYNTDTQYF.

The chain employs TRBV5-1 and TRBJ1-2; 8 bases map to TRBD1. Per the germline V gene, CDR1 is SGHRS and CDR2 is YFSETQ. With V trimmed by 0 bases and J by 7 bases, 5 bases remained unmatched. There are 14 residues in the CDR3. This chain's CDR3 is CASSLEDRAGGYTF. The CDR3 DNA reads as TGCGCCAGCAGCTTGGAGGACAGGGCGGGTGGCTACACCTTC. The full variable domain, with the rest looked up from reference TRBV5-1 and TRBJ1-2, is KAGVTQTPRYLIKTRGQQVTLSCSPISGHRSVSWYQQTPGQGLQFLFEYFSETQRNKGNFPGRFSGRQFSNSRSEMNVSTLELGDSALYLCASSLEDRAGGYTFGSGTRLTVV.

Relative to its sample, this clone is medium-sized (0.01 to 0.1%). CDR3 loop: CSVDFPEAFF. The DNA for the CDR3 is TGCAGCGTTGATTTCCCTGAAGCTTTCTTT. The chain is built from TRBV29-1 and TRBJ1-1; D remains ambiguous. The germline V gene encodes CDR1 SQVTM and CDR2 ANQGSEA. The CDR3 is 10 amino acids. The V end was cut by 3 bases, the J end by 6 bases, with 5 bases between.

V gene TRBV29-1 combines with J gene TRBJ2-1, with 8 bases fitting TRBD2. V dropped 5 bases and J dropped 5; count of bases not matched to a gene: 11. The CDR3 totals 15 residues. The germline gives CDR1 SQVTM, CDR2 ANQGSEA. DNA of the CDR3: TGCAGCGTTTCTCGGGGTCATAGCGGGGACAATGAGCAGTTCTTC. It yields the protein CSVSRGHSGDNEQFF.

The chain links TRBV6-5 to TRBJ1-1, with D perhaps TRBD1 (5 bases). Per the germline V gene, CDR1 is MNHEY and CDR2 is SVGAGI. The CDR3 totals 13 residues. V was clipped by 7 bases and J by 4 bases, with 13 bases between them. The CDR3 protein is CASIRTQSTEAFF. CDR3 sequence (DNA): TGTGCCAGCATTAGGACACAAAGCACTGAAGCTTTCTTT.

The rearrangement joins TRBV30 to TRBJ2-3; tentative D call: TRBD1 (6 bases). The length of the CDR3 is 12 residues. Trimming left V 3 bases short and J 6 bases short, with 10 bases between. CDR1 GTSNPN and CDR2 SVGIG come from the germline V gene (reference sequence). CDR3 in amino acids: CAWRARGDTQYF. CDR3 coding DNA: TGTGCCTGGAGGGCCAGGGGTGATACGCAGTATTTT.

The CDR3 sequence is CASSSRVAKNTEAFF. In DNA, the CDR3 is TGTGCCAGCAGTTCTAGGGTGGCCAAGAACACTGAAGCTTTCTTT. The V call is TRBV27, the J call TRBJ1-1, with D hard to call. Trimming removed 4 bases at V and 1 base at J, with 13 bases between. The CDR3 is 15 residues long. From germline, CDR1 is MNHEY and CDR2 SMNVEV (reference sequence).

The V call is TRBV7-9, the J call TRBJ1-5; D is unclear. The V gene's germline CDR1 is SEHNR and CDR2 FQNEAQ (reference sequence). The CDR3 loop spans 14 amino acids. V gave up 1 base and J gave up 6 bases, with 10 bases separating them. CDR3 sequence (DNA): TGTGCCAGCAGCTTAGGGGCCCCTGCTCAGCCCCAGCATTTT. Translation gives CASSLGAPAQPQHF.

A few counts support this clone. V usage is TRBV27 and J usage is TRBJ2-1; D is perhaps TRBD1 or TRBD2 (5 bases each). From germline, CDR1 is MNHEY and CDR2 SMNVEV (reference sequence). The CDR3 is 12 residues long. V dropped 2 bases and J dropped 13 bases, with 12 bases sitting between them. CDR3 nucleotide sequence: TGTGCCAGCAGTTTACATGGGACGGCCCAGTTCTTC. It is translated as CASSLHGTAQFF.

The rearrangement uses TRBV5-5 and TRBJ2-2; tentatively, D is TRBD1 (6 bases). The V end lost 6 bases, the J end lost 6 bases, and 18 bases lay between the germline ends. The CDR3 covers 15 residues. Germline assignment: CDR1 SGHKS and CDR2 YYEKEE (reference sequence). CDR3 coding DNA: TGTGCCAGCACCCTTATACAGGGAATGTCCGGGGAGCTGTTTTTT. Encoded protein: CASTLIQGMSGELFF.

The rearrangement joins TRBV7-9 to TRBJ2-3; D is unresolved. Germline CDR1 SEHNR, CDR2 FQNEAQ (reference sequence). With 5 bases removed from V and 5 bases from J, the gap between germline ends came to 8 bases. There are 12 residues in the CDR3. CDR3 protein: CASSPGLDTQYF. In DNA form, the CDR3 reads TGTGCCAGCAGCCCGGGCCTAGATACGCAGTATTTT.